A selection of T cell receptor beta chains follows, all from one sample in a study of regulatory T cells in long-lasting Graves disease. TCRdb fed the multiplex PCR reads into MiXCR, producing one record per CDR3 protein. The sample has fewer than 650,000 distinct CDR3 sequences; roughly 15% are singletons. In addition, the sample was reused for a study of T cells in Graves' hyperthyroidism and ophthalmopathy.

Sequenced material: peripheral blood mononuclear cells (PBMCs), taken at new diagnosis, from a patient treated with antithyroid drugs. The receptors stem from a woman in her thirties with Graves disease. CDR3s include the opening cysteine and the closing phenylalanine or tryptophan. The D gene is left open where the match is weak. Some rows have no size entry. The others give once, few or many, or a class for an expanded clone.

J	V	size	D	DNA	CDR3
TRBJ1-2	TRBV24-1	.	.	TGTGCCACCAGTGACGTCAGGTCCGGGGGCTACACCTTC	CATSDVRSGGYTF
TRBJ1-1	TRBV28	many	TRBD1	TGTGCCATCAAAACAGGGGGAGCTGAAGCTTTCTTT	CAIKTGGAEAFF
TRBJ2-1	TRBV3-1	few	.	TGTGCCAGCAGCCAGCAAAGGGGTGCTGAGCAGTTCTTC	CASSQQRGAEQFF
TRBJ2-7	TRBV20-1	many	TRBD1	TGCAGTGCTAGAAATAGGGACAGGGGGCTAAACGAGCAGTACTTC	CSARNRDRGLNEQYF
TRBJ2-5	TRBV18	.	.	TGTGCCAGCTCACCCGGGACGAGTGATTGGGAGACCCAGTACTTC	CASSPGTSDWETQYF
TRBJ2-5	TRBV28	many	TRBD1	TGTGCCAGCCACAGTTTGAGGACAGGCTATCAAGAGACCCAGTACTTC	CASHSLRTGYQETQYF
TRBJ1-2	TRBV30	.	.	TGTGCCTGGAGTAGTCGAGGGGGTCGGGGCTACACCTTC	CAWSSRGGRGYTF
TRBJ2-1	TRBV7-8	few	TRBD2	TGTGCCAGCAGCTTAAAGCGGGACTACCTAGAGCCGTTCTTC	CASSLKRDYLEPFF
TRBJ2-7	TRBV3-1	few	.	TGTGCCAGCAGCCAAAGTCTTTCCCACGAGCAGTACTTC	CASSQSLSHEQYF
TRBJ2-5	TRBV5-1	.	.	TGCGCCAGCAGCTTGGTGACAAGTCAAGAGACCCAGTACTTC	CASSLVTSQETQYF
TRBJ2-3	TRBV24-1	.	TRBD2	TGTGCCACCAGTGATCTGGGTAGCGGGAGGTCCGAAGATACGCAGTATTTT	CATSDLGSGRSEDTQYF
TRBJ2-5	TRBV3-1	.	TRBD2	TGTGCCAGCAGCCTAAGGACTAGCAGGGAGACCCAGTACTTC	CASSLRTSRETQYF
TRBJ1-2	TRBV28	many	.	TGTGCCAGCACCCGGTTGCAGGATCGGACTAACTATGGCTACACCTTC	CASTRLQDRTNYGYTF
TRBJ1-5	TRBV7-8	many	.	TGTGCCAGCAGCTTGCGCCAGGAAAAAGTTCAGCCCCAGCATTTT	CASSLRQEKVQPQHF
TRBJ1-2	TRBV28	many	.	TGTGCCAGCAGTCTACAGGTCCACTATGGCTACACCTTC	CASSLQVHYGYTF
TRBJ2-1	TRBV9	few	TRBD2	TGTGCCAGCAGCGGGGGACTAGCGGGAGCCGAGCAGTTCTTC	CASSGGLAGAEQFF
TRBJ1-2	TRBV5-8	few	.	TGTGCCAGCAGCTTGGGGCAGCCTACCTATGGCTACACCTTC	CASSLGQPTYGYTF
TRBJ2-1	TRBV28	many	TRBD2	TGTGCCAGCAGTGGGGGGGTAGCGGGACGATACAATGAGCAGTTCTTC	CASSGGVAGRYNEQFF
TRBJ1-1	TRBV20-1	few	.	TGCAGTGCTCTATATGTCCCCGAAGCTTTCTTT	CSALYVPEAFF
TRBJ2-5	TRBV25-1	.	TRBD2	TGTGCCAGCAGTGACGGACTAGCGGGAGTTCGGGAGACCCAGTACTTC	CASSDGLAGVRETQYF
TRBJ2-7	TRBV6-2/TRBV6-3	many	TRBD2	TGTGCCAGCAATGGACATGGTAGCGGGCTCTCCTACGAGCAGTACTTC	CASNGHGSGLSYEQYF
TRBJ2-3	TRBV5-1	many	.	TGCGCCAGCAGCTTTGGGGGTGCAGATACGCAGTATTTT	CASSFGGADTQYF
TRBJ2-4	TRBV30	few	.	TGTGCCTGGAGTGTATTAACAGGGCACCAAAACATTCAGTACTTC	CAWSVLTGHQNIQYF
TRBJ1-4	TRBV18	few	TRBD1	TGTGCCAGCTCACCATTTGCCGGGACAGCTAATGAAAAACTGTTTTTT	CASSPFAGTANEKLFF
TRBJ2-2	TRBV11-2	.	TRBD2	TGTGCCAGCAGCTACGAGGGGGTTTTAGCGGGAGTGCCCGGGGAGCTGTTTTTT	CASSYEGVLAGVPGELFF
TRBJ2-3	TRBV6-2/TRBV6-3	few	TRBD2	TGTGCCAGCACCGGACTCGGGACTAGCGTGGATACGCAGTATTTT	CASTGLGTSVDTQYF
TRBJ2-1	TRBV14	.	.	TGTGCCAGCAGCCAAGATTTGACGGGACTTAGGTTCTTC	CASSQDLTGLRFF
TRBJ2-3	TRBV3-1	.	TRBD2	TGTGCCAGCAGCCAAACGGGACTAGCGGGAGATACGCAGTATTTT	CASSQTGLAGDTQYF
TRBJ1-6	TRBV11-2	few	TRBD1	TGTGCCAGCAGCTTAAGGCCAGGGGGTAATTCACCCCTCCACTTT	CASSLRPGGNSPLHF
TRBJ1-5	TRBV7-9	many	.	TGTGCCAGCAGCTTAAACGGGGAACAGCCCCAGCATTTT	CASSLNGEQPQHF
TRBJ2-7	TRBV9	.	.	TGTGCCAGCAGCGTAGCCCAGGGGCAAGAGCAGTACTTC	CASSVAQGQEQYF
TRBJ2-7	TRBV6-5	many	TRBD2	TGTGCCAGCAGTTACTCGATAGGTAGCGGGAGGGATGAGCAGTACTTC	CASSYSIGSGRDEQYF
TRBJ2-2	TRBV12-3/TRBV12-4	.	.	TGTGCCAATGGAGGGTTAGGCGGGGAGCTGTTTTTT	CANGGLGGELFF
TRBJ2-5	TRBV6-2/TRBV6-3	many	.	TGTGCCAGCAGAGATTGGGGAGAGACCCAGTACTTC	CASRDWGETQYF
TRBJ1-5	TRBV3-1	.	TRBD1	TGTGCCAGCAGCCAAGGCCTAGACAGGGGGCCGTATCAGCCCCAGCATTTT	CASSQGLDRGPYQPQHF
TRBJ1-1	TRBV2	.	TRBD1	TGCGCCAGCAGCATACAGGGGGTAGAAGCTTTCTTT	CASSIQGVEAFF
TRBJ1-2	TRBV14	.	TRBD1	TGTGCCAGCAGCCAAGTCGGGACAGGGGGTAACTATGGCTACACCTTC	CASSQVGTGGNYGYTF
TRBJ2-7	TRBV6-1	many	.	TGTGCCAGCCTTGGCGGAACCTACGAGCAGTACTTC	CASLGGTYEQYF
TRBJ1-2	TRBV5-1	.	.	TGCGCCAGCAGCGAGGACAGCTACTATGGCTACACCTTC	CASSEDSYYGYTF
TRBJ1-5	TRBV20-1	many	.	TGCAGCACCGCTGAAGTCATATCACGACCCCAGCATTTT	CSTAEVISRPQHF
TRBJ2-3	TRBV18	.	.	TGTGCCAGCTCACCACCGATGGCAGATACGCAGTATTTT	CASSPPMADTQYF
TRBJ1-4	TRBV2	few	TRBD1	TGTGCCAGCGCCAGGGGGAGGGATGAAAAACTGTTTTTT	CASARGRDEKLFF